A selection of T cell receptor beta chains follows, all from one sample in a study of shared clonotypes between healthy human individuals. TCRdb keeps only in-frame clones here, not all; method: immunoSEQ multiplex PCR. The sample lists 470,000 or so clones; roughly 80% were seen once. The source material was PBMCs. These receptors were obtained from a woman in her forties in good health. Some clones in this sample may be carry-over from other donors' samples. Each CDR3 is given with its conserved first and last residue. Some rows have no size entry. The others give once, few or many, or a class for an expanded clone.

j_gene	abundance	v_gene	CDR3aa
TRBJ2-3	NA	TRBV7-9	CASSLRTSGSTDTQYF
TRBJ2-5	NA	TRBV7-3	CASSFSRQETQYF
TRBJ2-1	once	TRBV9	CASSVAPLGGRSYNEQFF
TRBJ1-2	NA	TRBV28	CVSGGRIYGYTF
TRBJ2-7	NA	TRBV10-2	CASRQGPSYEQYF
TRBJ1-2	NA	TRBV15	CATSTSTGVYGYTF
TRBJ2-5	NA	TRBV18	CASSPDRNEETQYF
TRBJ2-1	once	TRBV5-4	CASTRSGRPYNEQFF
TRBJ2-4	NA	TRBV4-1	CASSQDDGEVGKNIQYF
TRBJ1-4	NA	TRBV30	CAWRPGRGADEKLFF
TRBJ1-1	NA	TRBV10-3	CATTTTGGDTEAFF
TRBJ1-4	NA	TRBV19	CASSIIGYEKLFF
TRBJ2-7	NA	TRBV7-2	CASSLSGTGTGRDEQYF
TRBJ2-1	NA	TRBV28	CASSLRGALGNEQFF
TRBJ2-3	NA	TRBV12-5	CASGLTAGQGRGTQYF
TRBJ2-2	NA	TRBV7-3	CASSKMTSAGELFF
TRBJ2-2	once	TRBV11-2	CASSLVQSPTGELFF
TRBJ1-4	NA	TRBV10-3	CASGLGATNEKLFF
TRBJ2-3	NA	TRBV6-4	CASSEIAGDKSDTQYF
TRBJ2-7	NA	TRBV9	CASSLGGTGIYEQYF
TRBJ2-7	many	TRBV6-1	CASSEQTGEAYEQYF
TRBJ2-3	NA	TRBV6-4	CASSAASGSTDTQYF
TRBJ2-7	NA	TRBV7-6	CASSLALASEQYF
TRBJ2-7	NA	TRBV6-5	CASSYSVRGEQYF